This T cell receptor (beta chain) stems from a study of neurological immune-mediated disorders. CDR3 length: 14 residues. The germline gives CDR1 SGHRS, CDR2 YFSETQ. V shed 1 base and J shed 6 bases, with 12 bases lying between them. PBMCs stored at -80 C, numbering 2 million, were the origin of the unsorted libraries. The sample holds many counts of this clonotype. TCRdb redid the calling of the 5' RACE reads with MiXCR, one entry per CDR3 protein. Among under 85,000 distinct CDR3 sequences, 10% were seen once, and the ten largest hold about 1.8%. Sequencing was done on a sample of PBMCs. The TCR sequence derives from a man aged 35-49 years in good health. The chain combines TRBV5-1 with TRBJ2-3; no definite D call. CDR3 amino acids: CASSLNPPTDTQYF. The CDR3 DNA is TGCGCCAGCAGCTTGAATCCTCCGACGGATACGCAGTATTTT.